The sequence of this T cell receptor beta chain was determined in a study of T cell changes during pregnancy in multiple sclerosis. The germline V gene encodes CDR1 SGDLS and CDR2 YYNGEE. This CDR3 is 14 amino acids long. V dropped 0 bases and J dropped 10 bases, with 14 bases sitting between them. Measured with immunoSEQ multiplex PCR; TCRdb has only the in-frame clones, and not every one. This table holds approximately 53,000 clones, 85% to 95% found once. The chain is built from TRBV9 and TRBJ1-3, with unresolved D. This sequence originates from a female donor with multiple sclerosis, enrolled in a pregnancy study. This specimen consisted of CD4+ T cells from peripheral blood mononuclear cells, obtained in the third trimester of pregnancy. Here the CDR3 reads CASSVGGAVTTIYF. The CDR3 nucleotides are TGTGCCAGCAGCGTAGGTGGAGCGGTGACTACCATATATTTT.